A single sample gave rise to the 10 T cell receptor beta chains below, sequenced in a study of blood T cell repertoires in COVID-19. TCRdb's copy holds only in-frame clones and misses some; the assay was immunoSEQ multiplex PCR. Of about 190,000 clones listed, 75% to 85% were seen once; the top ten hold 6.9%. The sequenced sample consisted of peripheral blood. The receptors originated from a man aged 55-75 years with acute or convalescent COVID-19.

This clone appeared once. The chain's CDR3 is CASSIGQAAADTQYF. The CDR3 DNA reads TGTGCCAGTAGTATTGGGCAGGCTGCAGCAGATACGCAGTATTTT. This rearrangement joins TRBV19 to TRBJ2-3, with D uncertain. Germline V gene data show CDR1 as LNHDA and CDR2 as SQIVND (reference sequence). CDR3 length: 15 residues. Trimming removed 3 bases at V and 4 bases at J, with 14 bases between. The complete variable domain, with remaining parts taken from reference TRBV19 and TRBJ2-3, reads DGGITQSPKYLFRKEGQNVTLSCEQNLNHDAMYWYRQDPGQGLRLIYYSQIVNDFQKGDIAEGYSVSREKKESFPLTVTSAQKNPTAFYLCASSIGQAAADTQYFGPGTRLTVL.

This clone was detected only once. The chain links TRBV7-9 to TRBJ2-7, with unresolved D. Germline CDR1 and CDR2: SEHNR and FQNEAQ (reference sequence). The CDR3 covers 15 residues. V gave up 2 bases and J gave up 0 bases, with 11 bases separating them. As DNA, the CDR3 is TGTGCCAGCAGCTTAATATCCGACACCTCCTACGAGCAGTACTTC. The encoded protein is CASSLISDTSYEQYF.

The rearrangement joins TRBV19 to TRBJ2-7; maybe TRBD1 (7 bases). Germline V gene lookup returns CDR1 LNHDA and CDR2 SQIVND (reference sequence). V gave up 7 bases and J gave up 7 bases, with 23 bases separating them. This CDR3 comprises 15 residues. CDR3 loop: CASTAQGGFLGEQYF. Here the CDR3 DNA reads TGTGCCAGTACCGCTCAGGGGGGATTCCTTGGGGAGCAGTACTTC.

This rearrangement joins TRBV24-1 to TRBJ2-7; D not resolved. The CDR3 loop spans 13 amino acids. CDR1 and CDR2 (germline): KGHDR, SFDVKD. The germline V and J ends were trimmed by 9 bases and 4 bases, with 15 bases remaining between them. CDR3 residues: CATPQLAVYEQYF. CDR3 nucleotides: TGTGCCACCCCCCAGTTAGCTGTTTACGAGCAGTACTTC.

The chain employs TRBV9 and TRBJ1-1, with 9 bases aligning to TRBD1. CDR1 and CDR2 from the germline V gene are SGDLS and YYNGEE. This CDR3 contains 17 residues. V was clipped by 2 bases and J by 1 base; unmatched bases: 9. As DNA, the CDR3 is TGTGCCAGCAGCGTCCGCCCGGGACAGGGTAAGAACACTGAAGCTTTCTTT. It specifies CASSVRPGQGKNTEAFF.

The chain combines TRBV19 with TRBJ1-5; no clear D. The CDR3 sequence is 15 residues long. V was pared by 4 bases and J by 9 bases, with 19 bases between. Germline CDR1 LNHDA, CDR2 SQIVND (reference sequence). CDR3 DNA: TGTGCCAGTAGTACGCGACACGGACTACGGTGGCCCCAGCATTTT. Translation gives CASSTRHGLRWPQHF.

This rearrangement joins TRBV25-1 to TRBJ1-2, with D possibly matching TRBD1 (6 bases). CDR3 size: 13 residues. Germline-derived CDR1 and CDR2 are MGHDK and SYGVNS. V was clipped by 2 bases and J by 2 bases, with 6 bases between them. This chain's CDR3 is CASSEGQNYGYTF. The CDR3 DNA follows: TGTGCCAGCAGTGAAGGACAGAACTATGGCTACACCTTC.

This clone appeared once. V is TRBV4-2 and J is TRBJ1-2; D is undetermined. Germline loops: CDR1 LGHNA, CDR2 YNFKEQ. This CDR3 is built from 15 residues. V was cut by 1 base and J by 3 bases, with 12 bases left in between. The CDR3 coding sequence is TGTGCCAGCAGCCAAGGGACGGGGAACGACTATGGCTACACCTTC. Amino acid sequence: CASSQGTGNDYGYTF.

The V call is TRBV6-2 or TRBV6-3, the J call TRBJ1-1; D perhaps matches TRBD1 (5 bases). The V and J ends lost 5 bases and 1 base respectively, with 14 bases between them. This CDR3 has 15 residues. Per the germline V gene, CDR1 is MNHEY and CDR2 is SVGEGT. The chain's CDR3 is CASSPPGLQNTEAFF. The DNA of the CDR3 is TGTGCCAGCAGTCCACCGGGACTCCAGAACACTGAAGCTTTCTTT.

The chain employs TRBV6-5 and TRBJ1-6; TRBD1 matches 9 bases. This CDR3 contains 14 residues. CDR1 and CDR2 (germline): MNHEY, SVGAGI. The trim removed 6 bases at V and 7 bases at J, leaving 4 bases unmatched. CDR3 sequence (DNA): TGTGCCAGCAGCTCACAGGGGGCAAATTCACCCCTCCACTTT. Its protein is CASSSQGANSPLHF.